What follows are 28 T cell receptor beta chains derived from one specimen sequenced in a study of blood T cell repertoires in COVID-19. Sequenced by immunoSEQ multiplex PCR; TCRdb stores in-frame clones only, minus some. The sample holds more than 95,000 clones, approximately 88% seen once. Sequencing was done on a sample of peripheral blood. These receptors came from a woman aged 55-69 years with acute or convalescent COVID-19.

This clone was observed once. Written as DNA, the CDR3 is TGTGCCAGCAGTTTGGTGGGACTAGGCTACAATGAGCAGTTCTTC. Translation gives CASSLVGLGYNEQFF. V gene TRBV28 combines with J gene TRBJ2-1, with 8 positions matching TRBD2. Per germline, CDR1 MDHEN and CDR2 SYDVKM. CDR3 size: 15 residues. Trimming cost V 3 bases and J 3 bases; bases outside gene matches: 4. Full variable domain (missing parts from reference TRBV28 and TRBJ2-1): DVKVTQSSRYLVKRTGEKVFLECVQDMDHENMFWYRQDPGLGLRLIYFSYDVKMKEKGDIPEGYSVSREKKERFSLILESASTNQTSMYLCASSLVGLGYNEQFFGPGTRLTVL.

This chain connects TRBV5-1 to TRBJ2-3, with D tentatively TRBD1 (7 bases). This CDR3 region has 14 residues. Trimming shortened V by 4 bases and J by 2 bases, and 11 bases separated the two germline ends. Looked up from germline, CDR1 is SGHRS and CDR2 is YFSETQ. The CDR3 loop reads CASSGGTATDTQYF. The CDR3 region has the DNA TGCGCCAGCAGCGGGGGGACAGCCACAGATACGCAGTATTTT.

The gene calls are TRBV7-2 and TRBJ1-3, with 7 bases fitting TRBD1. The V gene end was trimmed by 5 bases and the J gene end by 0 bases; junction bases not matched to a gene: 4. There are 15 residues in the CDR3. Per germline, CDR1 SGHTA and CDR2 FQGNSA. The CDR3 nucleotides are TGTGCCAGCAGCCAGGGGACAGCCTCTGGAAACACCATATATTTT. It encodes CASSQGTASGNTIYF.

V and J are TRBV28 and TRBJ1-6; 9 positions match TRBD1. V gave up 7 bases and J gave up 9 bases; unmatched junction bases: 7. From germline, CDR1 is MDHEN and CDR2 SYDVKM. The CDR3 is made up of 14 amino acids. Written as DNA, the CDR3 is TGTGCCAGCATGCCTGGGACAGGGCCTTCACCCCTCCACTTT. It is translated as CASMPGTGPSPLHF.

CDR3 residues: CASSQLANYNEQFF. For the CDR3, the DNA is TGTGCCAGCAGCCAGCTAGCGAACTACAATGAGCAGTTCTTC. This chain links TRBV3-1 (or the pseudogene TRBV3-2) with TRBJ2-1; D might be TRBD2 (6 bases). The CDR3 totals 14 residues. V lost 3 bases and J lost 3, with 9 bases in between. CDR1 LGHDT and CDR2 YNNKEL come from the germline V gene (reference sequence).

V gene TRBV10-3 combines with J gene TRBJ1-1; D unresolved. CDR3 size: 14 residues. Germline CDR1 ENHRY, CDR2 SYGVKD. V gave up 6 bases and J gave up 1 base, with 12 bases separating them. The CDR3 nucleotides are TGTGCCATCAGCCCTTCGACAACGAACACTGAAGCTTTCTTT. This gives the protein CAISPSTTNTEAFF.

The rearrangement uses TRBV7-9 and TRBJ2-1; the D gene is possibly TRBD2 (5 bases). V was clipped by 5 bases and J by 2 bases, with 10 bases between them. Germline-derived CDR1 and CDR2 are SEHNR and FQNEAQ (reference sequence). The CDR3 consists of 14 residues. The CDR3 sequence: CASSPSWTYNEQFF. In DNA, the CDR3 is TGTGCCAGCAGCCCTAGCTGGACCTACAATGAGCAGTTCTTC.

This chain uses TRBV6-5 with TRBJ2-2; the match to TRBD1 covers 7 bases. The CDR3 extends over 15 amino acids. Losses at the gene ends were 8 bases for V and 0 bases for J; bases not matched to a gene: 6. Germline V CDR1 and CDR2: MNHEY, SVGAGI. The CDR3 sequence is CASGQAASNTGELFF. The CDR3 region has the DNA TGTGCCAGCGGACAGGCTGCTTCGAACACCGGGGAGCTGTTTTTT.

The chain carries TRBV7-3 and TRBJ2-2; D remains unclear. Between the trimmed V and J ends, which lost 2 bases and 1 base, there was a span of 8 bases. The CDR3 is made up of 15 amino acids. Germline loops: CDR1 SGHTA, CDR2 FQGTGA. The DNA for the CDR3 is TGTGCCAGCAGCTTATCTCCGGGGAACACCGGGGAGCTGTTTTTT. Its translation is CASSLSPGNTGELFF.

V is TRBV2 and J is TRBJ1-1, with no clear D. V lost 7 bases, J lost 0 bases, and 18 bases lay in between. CDR1 is SNHLY and CDR2 is FYNNEI in the germline V gene. CDR3 length: 16 amino acids. Written as DNA, the CDR3 is TGTGCCAGCAAACTAGACGAGGTCGGGATGAACACTGAAGCTTTCTTT. This translates into CASKLDEVGMNTEAFF.

V gene TRBV7-2 combines with J gene TRBJ2-1; 12 nucleotides line up with TRBD2. J lost 7 bases, V lost 6 bases, and 7 bases had no gene match. The CDR3 loop spans 15 amino acids. Per germline, CDR1 SGHTA and CDR2 FQGNSA. Here the CDR3 DNA reads TGTGCCAGCAGACCACTAGCGGGAGGACCGAATGAGCAGTTCTTC. This encodes CASRPLAGGPNEQFF.

The J gene is TRBJ2-3, the V gene TRBV5-1; the D is unclear. Germline CDR1 and CDR2: SGHRS and YFSETQ. This CDR3 has 14 residues. Trimming stripped 2 bases from V and 0 bases from J, with 7 bases between. For the CDR3, the DNA is TGCGCCAGCAGCTTAGGCGGTAGCACAGATACGCAGTATTTT. Encoded protein: CASSLGGSTDTQYF.

The gene calls are TRBV20-1 and TRBJ1-2; 7 bases agree with TRBD1. The CDR3 extends over 11 amino acids. CDR1 DFQATT and CDR2 SNEGSKA come from the germline V gene (reference sequence). After removal of 6 bases from V and 6 bases from J, the junction contained 4 bases not matched to a gene. CDR3 amino acids: CSARQGDGYTF. The DNA of the CDR3 is TGCAGTGCCCGGCAGGGGGATGGCTACACCTTC.

This chain connects TRBV9 to TRBJ1-3; 7 nucleotides match TRBD1. V gave up 3 bases and J gave up 3 bases; unmatched junction bases: 6. Germline lookup yields CDR1 SGDLS and CDR2 YYNGEE. CDR3 size: 15 residues. The DNA for the CDR3 is TGTGCCAGCAGCGAGCGGACAGGATTTGGAAACACCATATATTTT. Translating it yields CASSERTGFGNTIYF.

The chain has TRBV9 and TRBJ2-3; 8 bases align to TRBD2. Germline lookup yields CDR1 SGDLS and CDR2 YYNGEE. The CDR3 is made up of 14 amino acids. The trim removed 7 bases at V and 0 bases at J, leaving 4 bases unmatched. The CDR3 region is CASQLAESTDTQYF. As DNA, the CDR3 is TGTGCCAGCCAACTAGCGGAAAGCACAGATACGCAGTATTTT.

This chain uses TRBV11-2 with TRBJ2-1; 12 bases agree with TRBD1. CDR3 size: 14 residues. V lost 4 bases and J lost 8; bases outside the gene matches: 3. CDR1 SGHAT and CDR2 FQNNGV come from the germline V gene. CDR3 loop: CASSSGQGADEQFF. CDR3 sequence (DNA): TGTGCCAGCAGCTCGGGACAGGGGGCCGATGAGCAGTTCTTC. The variable domain in full, with the rest retrieved from reference TRBV11-2 and TRBJ2-1, is EAGVAQSPRYKIIEKRQSVAFWCNPISGHATLYWYQQILGQGPKLLIQFQNNGVVDDSQLPKDRFSAERLKGVDSTLKIQPAKLEDSAVYLCASSSGQGADEQFFGPGTRLTVL.

The chain links TRBV7-2 to TRBJ1-5, with 9 bases matching TRBD1. The CDR3 totals 15 residues. J gave up 6 bases and V 6 bases, and 9 bases lay outside the gene matches. Germline V gene data show CDR1 as SGHTA and CDR2 as FQGNSA. The CDR3 sequence is CASSPGQGRSQPQHF. The CDR3, as DNA: TGTGCCAGCAGTCCTGGACAGGGGAGAAGTCAGCCCCAGCATTTT.

The rearrangement joins TRBV5-1 to TRBJ2-3; TRBD1 matches 8 bases. From germline, CDR1 is SGHRS and CDR2 YFSETQ. Unmatched junction bases numbered 9, after V lost 4 bases and J lost 5 bases. The CDR3 runs 15 residues. CDR3: CASSGGQEGVDTQYF. The CDR3 DNA reads TGCGCCAGCAGCGGGGGACAGGAAGGCGTAGATACGCAGTATTTT.

The chain uses TRBV7-3 and TRBJ2-2; D is undetermined. V shed 4 bases and J shed 6 bases, with 9 bases lying between them. The CDR3 extends over 13 amino acids. The germline V gene has CDR1 SGHTA and CDR2 FQGTGA. The CDR3: CASSSQVPGELFF. DNA of the CDR3: TGTGCCAGCAGCTCCCAGGTTCCCGGGGAGCTGTTTTTT.

The chain employs TRBV6-6 and TRBJ2-1; 10 bases agree with TRBD1. Trimming removed 6 bases from V and 10 bases from J; junction bases left unmatched: 3. This CDR3 region has 12 residues. Germline V CDR1 and CDR2: MNHNY, SVGAGI (reference sequence). The CDR3 loop reads CASSQTGGEQFF. The CDR3 DNA reads as TGTGCCAGCAGCCAGACAGGGGGCGAGCAGTTCTTC.

This clone appeared a single time. The DNA for the CDR3 is TGTGCCAGCAGCCTCCGTGGACTAAGCTCCTACGAGCAGTACTTC. Translating gives CASSLRGLSSYEQYF. The V call is TRBV7-8, the J call TRBJ2-7; possible D gene TRBD2, 6 bases. The CDR3 length is 15 residues. Germline lookup yields CDR1 SGHVS and CDR2 FQNEAQ. V was cut by 5 bases and J by 0 bases, with 14 bases left in between. Full variable domain (missing parts from reference TRBV7-8 and TRBJ2-7): GAGVSQSPRYKVAKRGQDVALRCDPISGHVSLFWYQQALGQGPEFLTYFQNEAQLDKSGLPSDRFFAERPEGSVSTLKIQRTQQEDSAVYLCASSLRGLSSYEQYFGPGTRLTVT.

The DNA of the CDR3 is TGTGCCAGCACCGGACAGGGATCGAAACTGTTTTTT. Amino acids: CASTGQGSKLFF. The chain joins TRBV2 to TRBJ1-4; TRBD1 matches at 8 bases. V was pared by 7 bases and J by 11 bases, with 6 bases of the junction left unmatched. The CDR3 consists of 12 residues. CDR1 and CDR2 (germline): SNHLY, FYNNEI.

This rearrangement joins TRBV28 to TRBJ1-1; 7 positions match TRBD1. Trimming took 6 bases from V and 1 from J; bases not matched to a gene: 5. The CDR3 spans 14 residues. CDR1 is MDHEN, CDR2 SYDVKM, per germline. The chain's CDR3 is CASSMTGSNTEAFF. In DNA form, the CDR3 reads TGTGCCAGCAGCATGACAGGGTCGAACACTGAAGCTTTCTTT.

The chain carries TRBV6-2 or TRBV6-3 and TRBJ1-4; TRBD1 is a possible D gene (5 bases). CDR1 is MNHEY and CDR2 is SVGEGT in the germline V gene. Trimming removed 2 bases at V and 7 bases at J, with 11 bases between. This CDR3 spans 14 amino acids. CDR3 in amino acids: CASSYAGEGEKLFF. The CDR3, as DNA: TGTGCCAGCAGTTACGCGGGGGAGGGTGAAAAACTGTTTTTT.

The rearrangement uses TRBV19 and TRBJ2-3; 8 bases align to TRBD2. Germline trimming cut 5 bases from V and 6 bases from J; bases unmatched to any gene: 4. Germline CDR1 LNHDA, CDR2 SQIVND (reference sequence). CDR3 length equals 13 residues. CDR3 amino acids: CASSSGRGDTQYF. DNA for the CDR3: TGTGCCAGTAGTTCCGGGAGGGGGGATACGCAGTATTTT.

The chain couples TRBV6-6 to TRBJ1-5; weak D call: TRBD1 (6 bases). CDR3 size: 15 residues. CDR1 is MNHNY, CDR2 SVGAGI, per germline (reference sequence). V lost 5 bases to trimming and J lost 1 base, with 12 bases between them. DNA for the CDR3: TGTGCCAGCAGTAACCAGGGGATCAGCAATCAGCCCCAGCATTTT. Protein product: CASSNQGISNQPQHF.

The chain employs TRBV13 and TRBJ1-1; tentatively, D is TRBD1 (6 bases). Trimming removed 0 bases from V and 1 base from J, with 9 bases in between. In germline, CDR1 is PRHDT, CDR2 FYEKMQ (reference sequence). This CDR3 comprises 15 residues. The CDR3 reads CASSLGRGSNTEAFF. The CDR3 DNA reads TGTGCCAGCAGCTTAGGCAGGGGATCGAACACTGAAGCTTTCTTT.

The CDR3: CASSIRTYFNEQFF. The CDR3 region has the DNA TGTGCCAGCAGTATCCGGACATATTTTAATGAGCAGTTCTTC. This rearrangement joins TRBV6-5 to TRBJ2-1; possibly TRBD1 for D (5 bases). Germline values: CDR1 MNHEY, CDR2 SVGAGI. V lost 5 bases, J lost 7 bases, and 15 bases lay in between. The CDR3 spans 14 residues.